The 28 T cell receptor beta chains below come from one sample, sequenced in a study of identical twins. TCRdb called the 5' RACE reads again in MiXCR, with one record for every CDR3 protein. The sample contains 650,000 to 750,000 distinct CDR3 sequences, around 20% of which appear only once. These sequences were also reported in another study, on T cells expressing NK-cell markers.

Specimen: PBMCs. The origin of the receptors is a woman younger than 35 in good health.

This chain links TRBV7-9 with TRBJ2-7, with 10 bases fitting TRBD2. CDR3 length: 15 residues. V gave up 7 bases and J gave up 5 bases; unmatched junction bases: 11. Germline CDR1 is SEHNR and CDR2 is FQNEAQ (reference sequence). The CDR3 DNA sequence: TGTGCCAGCACCACCGACCTAGCGGGAGCTGACGAGCAGTACTTC. Its translation is CASTTDLAGADEQYF.

The chain combines TRBV27 with TRBJ2-7; the D is unclear. The CDR3 has 14 residues. Germline V gene sequence: CDR1 MNHEY, CDR2 SMNVEV (reference sequence). V was pared by 6 bases and J by 1 base, with 13 bases between. The CDR3 region has the DNA TGTGCCAGCAGCCCGACGTTGCATTCCTACGAGCAGTACTTC. This encodes CASSPTLHSYEQYF.

This clonotype was observed a few times. V and J are TRBV20-1 and TRBJ2-3; D gene uncertain. Between the trimmed V and J ends, which lost 6 bases and 2 bases, there was a span of 12 bases. This CDR3 region has 13 residues. Germline values: CDR1 DFQATT, CDR2 SNEGSKA (reference sequence). Here the CDR3 reads CSAPKGPTDTQYF. In DNA form, the CDR3 reads TGCAGTGCCCCTAAGGGCCCCACAGATACGCAGTATTTT.

A note on this clonotype: One end of the junction is discordant with germline, which a read error may explain. The chain combines TRBV20-1 with TRBJ2-7; the match to TRBD2 covers 8 bases. This CDR3 is built from 19 residues. Germline-derived CDR1 and CDR2 are DFQATT and SNEGSKA (reference sequence). CDR3 sequence reads: CCARDRRGGASGPSYEQYF. The CDR3 DNA sequence: TGCTGTGCTAGAGATAGGAGGGGCGGGGCTAGCGGGCCTTCCTACGAGCAGTACTTC.

This chain uses TRBV5-1 with TRBJ1-2, with D perhaps TRBD1 (6 bases). The CDR3 runs 14 residues. V was shortened by 4 bases and J by 3 bases, with 13 bases between the two germline ends. Germline V gives CDR1 SGHRS, CDR2 YFSETQ. The CDR3 spells CASSQYRDYYGYTF. CDR3 sequence (DNA): TGCGCCAGCAGCCAGTACAGGGACTACTATGGCTACACCTTC.

This clonotype was counted between two and nine times. The chain joins TRBV9 to TRBJ1-4; possible D gene TRBD1, 5 bases. Trimming removed 0 bases at V and 1 base at J, with 7 bases between. This CDR3 is built from 15 residues. Germline CDR1 is SGDLS and CDR2 is YYNGEE. The CDR3 sequence: CASSVGGLTNEKLFF. DNA of the CDR3: TGTGCCAGCAGCGTAGGGGGGTTAACTAATGAAAAACTGTTTTTT. Looking up the rest from reference TRBV9 and TRBJ1-4 gives the full variable domain: DSGVTQTPKHLITATGQRVTLRCSPRSGDLSVYWYQQSLDQGLQFLIQYYNGEERAKGNILERFSAQQFPDLHSELNLSSLELGDSALYFCASSVGGLTNEKLFFGSGTQLSVL.

Worth noting for this clonotype: This may be a read error, as it is one base from a much larger clone. V and J are TRBV4-3 and TRBJ2-6, with D hard to call. Trimming took off 0 bases at V and 0 bases at J, with 6 bases between the two ends. CDR3 length equals 16 residues. From germline, CDR1 is LGHNA and CDR2 YSLEER. CDR3 bases: TGCGCCAGCAGCCAAGATATCAGCTCTGGGGCCAACGTCCTGACTTTC. The encoded protein is CASSQDISSGANVLTF.

The gene calls are TRBV12-3 or TRBV12-4 and TRBJ1-1, with D maybe TRBD1 (5 bases). The germline V and J ends were trimmed by 3 bases and 5 bases, with 13 bases remaining between them. The CDR3 length is 14 residues. Here the CDR3 reads CASSFGTTGTEAFF. In DNA form, the CDR3 reads TGTGCCAGCAGTTTCGGGACTACGGGAACTGAAGCTTTCTTT.

This clonotype showed up many times. The chain has TRBV10-3 and TRBJ2-7; perhaps TRBD1 as D (5 bases). V dropped 4 bases and J dropped 7 bases, with 14 bases sitting between them. The CDR3 runs 13 residues. Germline lookup yields CDR1 ENHRY and CDR2 SYGVKD. The CDR3 loop is CAISAPRATEQYF. The DNA of the CDR3 is TGTGCCATCAGTGCCCCCAGGGCGACGGAGCAGTACTTC.

The V gene is TRBV28, the J gene TRBJ2-7, with D unresolved. Deletions cut 6 bases from V and 3 bases from J, with 18 bases between. This CDR3 region has 15 residues. CDR1 is MDHEN, CDR2 SYDVKM, per germline. CDR3 sequence reads: CASRAGSSPSYEQYF. DNA for the CDR3: TGTGCCAGCAGGGCTGGATCCTCCCCTAGCTACGAGCAGTACTTC.

CDR3 nucleotides: TGTGCCAGCAGTGGGGCTGAGCAGTTCTTC. Residues: CASSGAEQFF. The chain joins TRBV11-2 to TRBJ2-1; possibly TRBD1 for D (5 bases). The CDR3 spans 10 residues. Trimming cost V 6 bases and J 9 bases, with 6 bases left between them. Germline CDR1 reads SGHAT; CDR2 reads FQNNGV.

V and J are TRBV12-3 or TRBV12-4 and TRBJ2-7; D is ambiguous. This CDR3 spans 16 amino acids. Trimming took 1 base from V and 0 from J, leaving 13 bases between them. The CDR3 nucleotides read TGTGCCAGCAGTTTAGGGGTCGGGCCCATCTCCTACGAGCAGTACTTC. Its protein is CASSLGVGPISYEQYF.

The table lists this clonotype with many counts. The gene calls are TRBV5-1 and TRBJ2-2; 7 nucleotides align to TRBD1. Germline V CDR1 and CDR2: SGHRS, YFSETQ. V was pared by 0 bases and J by 7 bases, with 12 bases of the junction left unmatched. The CDR3 is 17 amino acids. In DNA, the CDR3 is TGCGCCAGCAGCTTGGCGGGACAGCTCGACTTTTACGGGGAGCTGTTTTTT. Protein: CASSLAGQLDFYGELFF.

V is TRBV7-2 and J is TRBJ2-3, with TRBD1 as a possible D gene (6 bases). Germline assignment: CDR1 SGHTA and CDR2 FQGNSA. Trimming pared 1 base from V and 6 bases from J, leaving 14 bases between. This CDR3 contains 15 residues. The CDR3 region is CASSLVGAGYDTQYF. The CDR3 region has the DNA TGTGCCAGCAGCTTAGTGGGGGCGGGCTACGATACGCAGTATTTT.

This sequence joins TRBV12-3 or TRBV12-4 and TRBJ2-7; D is perhaps TRBD2 (6 bases). The CDR3 totals 15 residues. The V and J ends lost 10 bases and 1 base respectively, with 20 bases between them. In DNA form, the CDR3 reads TGTGCCAACGCGAAGGGGCTAGCGAGTTCCTACGAGCAGTACTTC. It translates to CANAKGLASSYEQYF.

J is TRBJ2-1 and V is TRBV6-2 or TRBV6-3; no firm D call. This CDR3 is 15 amino acids long. V was cut by 4 bases and J by 5 bases, with 15 bases left in between. The germline CDR1 and CDR2 sequences are MNHEY and SVGEGT. The CDR3 coding sequence is TGTGCCAGCAGTTTATTCCGAGGTTCGGACAATGAGCAGTTCTTC. Translating it yields CASSLFRGSDNEQFF.

Note on this clonotype: A read error may produce the germline difference seen at one junction end. This chain connects TRBV3-1 to TRBJ1-1; D remains unclear. The CDR3 extends over 14 amino acids. Germline CDR1 and CDR2: LGHDT and YNNKEL (reference sequence). CDR3 residues: CASKIRSMNTEASF. The CDR3 DNA follows: TGTGCCAGCAAGATAAGGTCGATGAACACTGAAGCTTCCTTT. Full variable domain (missing parts from reference TRBV3-1 and TRBJ1-1): DTAVSQTPKYLVTQMGNDKSIKCEQNLGHDTMYWYKQDSKKFLKIMFSYNNKELIINETVPNRFSPKSPDKAHLNLHINSLELGDSAVYFCASKIRSMNTEASFGQGTRLTVV.

This chain uses TRBV20-1 with TRBJ2-3; D remains unclear. Germline V gene lookup returns CDR1 DFQATT and CDR2 SNEGSKA (reference sequence). V lost 4 bases and J lost 5, with 7 bases in between. CDR3 size: 11 residues. CDR3 region: CSATALDTQYF. CDR3 nucleotide sequence: TGCAGTGCTACCGCGCTAGATACGCAGTATTTT.

The table lists this clonotype with many counts. This chain uses TRBV18 with TRBJ2-1, with D possibly matching TRBD1 (6 bases). Germline V gene data show CDR1 as KGHSH and CDR2 as LQKENI. Between the trimmed V and J ends, which lost 3 bases and 0 bases, there was a span of 18 bases. The CDR3 is 18 residues long. The CDR3 loop reads CASSPPSMTGISYNEQFF. CDR3 in DNA: TGTGCCAGCTCACCTCCTTCTATGACAGGCATCTCCTACAATGAGCAGTTCTTC.

Only a few counts were recorded for this clonotype. The genes are TRBV5-1 and TRBJ2-3; no definite D call. The CDR3 length is 14 residues. The V and J ends lost 0 bases and 7 bases respectively, with 12 bases between them. From germline, CDR1 is SGHRS and CDR2 YFSETQ. CDR3 sequence (DNA): TGCGCCAGCAGCTTGGATGCGGAAAGTTATACGCAGTATTTT. Protein sequence: CASSLDAESYTQYF.

This clonotype was counted only a few times. This chain joins TRBV19 and TRBJ2-5; no definite D call. Germline V gene sequence: CDR1 LNHDA, CDR2 SQIVND (reference sequence). The V end was cut by 3 bases, the J end by 5 bases, with 16 bases between. This CDR3 has 15 residues. CDR3 nucleotides: TGTGCCAGTAGTATCCGTTACATCGGGTGGGAGACCCAGTACTTC. Amino acids: CASSIRYIGWETQYF.

The chain recombines TRBV19 with TRBJ1-1, with D unclear. Germline V gene lookup returns CDR1 LNHDA and CDR2 SQIVND (reference sequence). CDR3 length: 15 amino acids. V gave up 3 bases and J gave up 2 bases, with 13 bases separating them. The CDR3 here is CASSINPHGNTEAFF. Here the CDR3 DNA reads TGTGCCAGTAGTATCAACCCGCACGGAAACACTGAAGCTTTCTTT.

This clonotype has a handful of counts. The chain has TRBV7-2 and TRBJ1-4; TRBD1 might be the D (5 bases). The germline gives CDR1 SGHTA, CDR2 FQGNSA. Trimming stripped 1 base from V and 9 bases from J, with 12 bases between. The CDR3 contains 14 residues. The CDR3 region is CASSLGARGQKLFF. The CDR3 region has the DNA TGTGCCAGCAGCTTAGGAGCTAGGGGACAAAAACTGTTTTTT.

This clonotype occurred a few times. The chain has TRBV15 and TRBJ2-1, with D perhaps matching TRBD1 (6 bases). Trimming removed 6 bases from V and 9 bases from J, with 15 bases in between. Looked up from germline, CDR1 is LNHNV and CDR2 is YYDKDF (reference sequence). The CDR3 consists of 13 residues. The CDR3 reads CATRAYRVIEQFF. In DNA form, the CDR3 reads TGTGCCACCAGGGCCTACAGGGTGATTGAGCAGTTCTTC.

This clonotype was seen many times. V is TRBV12-3 or TRBV12-4 and J is TRBJ2-5, with D possibly being TRBD2 (6 bases). The length of the CDR3 is 17 residues. The ends were cut back, 2 bases at V and 0 bases at J, with 16 bases in the middle. The CDR3 coding sequence is TGTGCCAGCAGTTTATTTGCGGGACTGCAGCACCAAGAGACCCAGTACTTC. Its protein is CASSLFAGLQHQETQYF.

This clonotype was counted only a few times. The chain carries TRBV12-3 or TRBV12-4 and TRBJ2-7, with a possible D match to TRBD2 (6 bases). CDR3 length: 14 amino acids. V lost 3 bases, J lost 2 bases, and 11 bases lay in between. The CDR3 DNA follows: TGTGCCAGCAGTTTTGGGGGGAAAACCTACGAGCAGTACTTC. Its protein product is CASSFGGKTYEQYF.

This clonotype was found many times. V gene TRBV20-1 combines with J gene TRBJ2-1, with 8 bases fitting TRBD2. Looked up from germline, CDR1 is DFQATT and CDR2 is SNEGSKA (reference sequence). The CDR3 totals 14 residues. Unmatched junction bases numbered 8, after V lost 4 bases and J lost 6 bases. In nucleotides, the CDR3 is TGCAGTGCTACGGCACTAGCGGTGCTCAATGAGCAGTTCTTC. As protein: CSATALAVLNEQFF.

This sequence joins TRBV11-2 and TRBJ2-7; no reliable D call. The germline gives CDR1 SGHAT, CDR2 FQNNGV. V was cut by 1 base and J by 5 bases, with 6 bases left in between. The CDR3 contains 12 residues. CDR3 in amino acids: CASSLVTHEQYF. As DNA, the CDR3 is TGTGCCAGCAGCTTAGTTACCCACGAGCAGTACTTC.